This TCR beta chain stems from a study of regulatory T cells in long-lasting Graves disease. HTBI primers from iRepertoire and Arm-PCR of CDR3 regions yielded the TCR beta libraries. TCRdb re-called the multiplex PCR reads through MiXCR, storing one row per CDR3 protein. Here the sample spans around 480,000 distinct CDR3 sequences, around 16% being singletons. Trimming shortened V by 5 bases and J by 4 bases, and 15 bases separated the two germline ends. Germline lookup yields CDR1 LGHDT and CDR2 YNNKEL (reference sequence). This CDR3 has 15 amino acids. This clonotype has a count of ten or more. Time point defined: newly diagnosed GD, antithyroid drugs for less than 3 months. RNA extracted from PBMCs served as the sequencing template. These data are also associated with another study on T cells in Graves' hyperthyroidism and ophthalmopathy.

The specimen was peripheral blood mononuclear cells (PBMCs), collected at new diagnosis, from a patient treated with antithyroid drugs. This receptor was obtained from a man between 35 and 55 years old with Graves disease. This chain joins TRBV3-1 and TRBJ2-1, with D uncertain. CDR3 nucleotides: TGTGCCAGCAGCTCCCGGGCCGAGCTTTACAATGAGCAGTTCTTC. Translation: CASSSRAELYNEQFF.